The rows below give T cell receptor beta chains drawn from one sample of a study of multiple sclerosis patients with progressive multifocal leukoencephalopathy. Sequencing used immunoSEQ multiplex PCR; TCRdb keeps in-frame clones, though not all of them. This sample has 25,000 to 35,000 clones; approximately 89% occur once, and the top ten carry approximately 1.4%. The material was PBMCs, obtained from a patient treated with natalizumab. The receptors here all came from a human donor with multiple sclerosis. Both conserved end residues are part of each CDR3. D genes are given only for firm matches. The listing skips clone size in some rows; elsewhere it reads once, few, many or a size class.

abundance	d_gene	v_gene	j_gene	CDR3aa	CDR3nt
NA	NA	TRBV7-9	TRBJ2-7	CASTTDYEQYF	TGTGCCAGCACGACAGACTACGAGCAGTACTTC
once	NA	TRBV27	TRBJ1-1	CASSSDRGTHGLNFEAFF	TGTGCCAGCAGTTCGGATAGGGGGACCCACGGGCTTAATTTTGAAGCTTTCTTT
NA	NA	TRBV19	TRBJ1-1	CASSIDRGGHAFF	TGTGCCAGTAGTATAGACAGGGGCGGGCATGCTTTCTTT
NA	NA	TRBV2	TRBJ2-1	CASSDRYNEQFF	TGTGCCAGCAGTGACAGATACAATGAGCAGTTCTTC
NA	NA	TRBV11-2	TRBJ1-1	CASSLSSGGNTEAFF	TGTGCCAGCAGCTTATCTTCTGGGGGGAACACTGAAGCTTTCTTT
NA	NA	TRBV30	TRBJ1-1	CAWDKGLNTEAFF	TGTGCCTGGGATAAGGGTTTGAACACTGAAGCTTTCTTT
once	TRBD1	TRBV5-1	TRBJ1-2	CASSFGQGATRGYTF	TGCGCCAGCAGCTTCGGGCAGGGGGCGACTCGGGGCTACACCTTC
NA	TRBD2	TRBV10-3	TRBJ2-2	CAISESGLAGGATGELFF	TGTGCCATCAGTGAGTCGGGACTAGCGGGAGGGGCCACCGGGGAGCTGTTTTTT
few	NA	TRBV5-1	TRBJ2-1	CASSLEASEQFF	TGCGCCAGCAGCTTGGAGGCGAGTGAGCAGTTCTTC
NA	NA	TRBV7-2	TRBJ2-7	CASSLAGVISYEQYF	TGTGCCAGCAGCTTAGCGGGGGTAATTAGCTACGAGCAGTACTTC
NA	NA	TRBV10-3	TRBJ2-2	CAISEANWGVGELFF	TGTGCCATCAGTGAGGCTAATTGGGGAGTCGGGGAGCTGTTTTTT
NA	NA	TRBV28	TRBJ2-7	CASRAMGKKYEQYF	TGTGCCAGCCGGGCAATGGGGAAGAAGTACGAGCAGTACTTC
NA	NA	TRBV4-3	TRBJ2-6	CASSQDTPGGANVLTF	TGCGCCAGCAGCCAAGATACGCCTGGGGGGGCCAACGTCCTGACTTTC
few	TRBD1	TRBV6-1	TRBJ1-5	CASAETGFNQPQHF	TGTGCCAGCGCGGAGACAGGGTTTAATCAGCCCCAGCATTTT
NA	NA	TRBV5-1	TRBJ2-2	CASSLQDPGTGELFF	TGCGCCAGCAGCTTGCAGGACCCCGGAACCGGGGAGCTGTTTTTT
NA	NA	TRBV7-9	TRBJ2-7	CASSLGRNEQYF	TGTGCCAGCAGCTTAGGTAGGAACGAGCAGTACTTC
NA	NA	TRBV5-1	TRBJ2-7	CASSFERGRGSEQYF	TGCGCCAGCAGCTTCGAACGGGGGAGAGGCAGCGAGCAGTACTTC
NA	NA	TRBV5-1	TRBJ1-6	CASTSGERNSPLHF	TGCGCCAGCACGTCAGGGGAGCGAAATTCACCCCTCCACTTT
NA	NA	TRBV29-1	TRBJ2-7	CSVEMRARSSYEQYF	TGCAGCGTTGAAATGAGAGCAAGGAGCTCCTACGAGCAGTACTTC
NA	TRBD1	TRBV6-4	TRBJ2-1	CASSILGTGGMGEQFF	TGTGCCAGCAGCATCCTGGGGACAGGGGGCATGGGTGAGCAGTTCTTC
few	NA	TRBV19	TRBJ2-7	CASSMTVLEEQYF	TGTGCCAGTAGTATGACTGTGCTTGAGGAGCAGTACTTC
once	TRBD1	TRBV29-1	TRBJ2-7	CSVGDRTYEQYF	TGCAGCGTCGGGGACAGGACCTACGAGCAGTACTTC